A selection of T cell receptor beta chains follows, all from one sample in a study of beta chain features in type 1 diabetes. Generated by immunoSEQ multiplex PCR, the TCRdb table keeps only in-frame clones and is missing some. The repertoire includes about 700,000 clones, roughly 13% of them detected once, and less than 0.025% sits in the top ten. Sequencing input: naive CD4+ T cells from blood. These receptor sequences come from a man aged 18-30 years with type 1 diabetes. Both conserved end residues are part of each CDR3. The D gene is left open where the match is weak. Clone size is not always given. Where it is, it says once, few, many or a class for expanded clones.

V,size,J,D,CDR3
TRBV5-4,few,TRBJ2-3,TRBD2,CASSPSGDGTDTQYF
TRBV30,.,TRBJ2-7,.,CAWTGRNSYEQYF
TRBV2,once,TRBJ1-2,.,CASSEWEGYTF
TRBV19,few,TRBJ1-2,.,CASSMANLRDYGYTF
TRBV11-2,.,TRBJ2-2,.,CASSLVAGNGELFF
TRBV7-9,.,TRBJ1-2,.,CASTHGQTSGYTF
TRBV10-3,.,TRBJ1-1,.,CAISQTPNTEAFF
TRBV29-1,few,TRBJ2-3,.,CSVDGQGGFTDTQYF
TRBV27,few,TRBJ2-7,TRBD1,CASSGGTGREQYF
TRBV6-5,.,TRBJ1-1,.,CASSFGGVNTEAFF
TRBV4-1,few,TRBJ2-7,.,CASSSQDQGRRDEQYF
TRBV19,.,TRBJ2-7,.,CASSIAQGPTYEQYF
TRBV30,.,TRBJ1-1,.,CAWSVLVGGTEAFF
TRBV29-1,few,TRBJ1-2,.,CSVDRNYGYTF
TRBV7-2,.,TRBJ2-3,.,CASSLDGPGDTQYF
TRBV10-3,.,TRBJ2-7,.,CAITRQPHSSYEQYF
TRBV25-1,.,TRBJ1-3,TRBD1,CASSDSSSGTGAGNTIYF
TRBV28,.,TRBJ2-7,TRBD1,CASPPGTGGMSYEQYF
TRBV2,few,TRBJ1-5,.,CASSDRDMGNQPQHF
TRBV9,.,TRBJ1-6,.,CASSVTPDRPLHF
TRBV9,.,TRBJ2-7,TRBD2,CASSAGTSGGLTSYEQYF